The next 4 T cell receptor beta chains were all read from a single sample in a study of T cells in Graves' hyperthyroidism and ophthalmopathy. RNA transcripts provided the source from which TCR beta CDR3 regions were amplified. Using the HTBI primer set, a first-round RT-PCR was run on the TCR CDR3. TCRdb reprocessed the multiplex PCR reads via MiXCR and lists one record per CDR3 protein. The sample has 200,000 to 300,000 distinct CDR3 sequences; about 15% are singletons. The specimen was blood. Source of these receptors: a woman younger than 30 with Graves' ophthalmopathy.

This clonotype has at least ten counts. The J gene is TRBJ2-1, the V gene TRBV19; 14 positions agree with TRBD2. Germline V gives CDR1 LNHDA, CDR2 SQIVND (reference sequence). CDR3 size: 16 residues. J lost 7 bases, V lost 5 bases, and 7 bases had no gene match. CDR3 bases: TGTGCCAGTAGTCGAGGGACTAGCGGGAGTGTTAATGAGCAGTTCTTC. It encodes CASSRGTSGSVNEQFF.

This clonotype was counted ten times or more. A much larger clone differs from this one at a single base, so this may be a read error. This chain uses TRBV28 with TRBJ2-7; D not certain. Germline CDR1 is MDHEN and CDR2 is SYDVKM. The CDR3 is made up of 17 amino acids. The CDR3 DNA reads as TGTGCCAGCAGTTTACCCCCGATAGGGCGGCGCTCCTACGAGCAGTGCTTC. As protein: CASSLPPIGRRSYEQCF.

This clonotype appeared many times. J is TRBJ2-1 and V is TRBV20-1, with D tentatively TRBD2 (6 bases). Trimming took 6 bases from V and 2 from J, leaving 14 bases between them. Looked up from germline, CDR1 is DFQATT and CDR2 is SNEGSKA (reference sequence). The CDR3 sequence is 14 residues long. This CDR3 is CSALRASAYNEQFF. In DNA form, the CDR3 reads TGCAGTGCCCTTCGGGCTAGCGCCTACAATGAGCAGTTCTTC.

This clonotype occurred many times. The chain combines TRBV2 with TRBJ1-6; TRBD1 aligns across 9 bases. Germline assignment: CDR1 SNHLY and CDR2 FYNNEI. The CDR3 sequence is 14 residues long. Trimming cost V 5 bases and J 9 bases; bases outside gene matches: 5. In DNA, the CDR3 is TGTGCCAGCAGTCAAAGGACAGGGGTTTCACCCCTCCACTTT. Residues: CASSQRTGVSPLHF.